Following are 13 T cell receptor beta chains from one sample sequenced in a study of blood T cell repertoires in COVID-19 (dated by TCRdb to about 2020). Libraries were built with the immunoSEQ multiplex PCR assay. TCRdb re-hosts the immuneACCESS table, in-frame sequences only. Its copies lack some clones; in the studies checked, an unresolved V gene accounts for under half of them, and the cause for the rest is not known. A total of 180,000 or so clones appear in this sample, approximately 83% of them only once. The ten biggest clones cover about 8.2% of the sample. Material: peripheral blood. These receptors were obtained from a man in his sixties with acute or convalescent COVID-19.

The chain joins TRBV11-2 to TRBJ2-7; tentative D call: TRBD2 (5 bases). The germline CDR1 and CDR2 sequences are SGHAT and FQNNGV. The CDR3 is 14 amino acids. The V and J ends lost 7 bases and 2 bases respectively, with 15 bases between them. The chain's CDR3 is CASNPVDLPYEQYF. In DNA form, the CDR3 reads TGTGCCAGCAACCCAGTGGACTTGCCCTACGAGCAGTACTTC.

The chain combines TRBV7-3 with TRBJ1-5, with unresolved D. In germline, CDR1 is SGHTA, CDR2 FQGTGA. V lost 5 bases, J lost 7 bases, and 12 bases lay in between. This CDR3 has 13 amino acids. CDR3 residues: CASSPDIRQPQHF. The CDR3 DNA sequence: TGTGCCAGCAGCCCCGATATTCGGCAGCCCCAGCATTTT.

This rearrangement joins TRBV28 to TRBJ1-2; TRBD1 is a possible D gene (5 bases). This CDR3 is built from 16 residues. Germline CDR1 is MDHEN and CDR2 is SYDVKM. V shed 2 bases and J shed 8 bases, with 21 bases lying between them. Here the CDR3 reads CASSLVFQGGADGYTF. For the CDR3, the DNA is TGTGCCAGCAGTTTAGTCTTCCAGGGAGGGGCGGACGGCTACACCTTC.

Only a few counts were recorded for this clone. This chain uses TRBV28 with TRBJ1-1; 7 nucleotides match TRBD1. CDR3 length: 14 residues. Germline CDR1 is MDHEN and CDR2 is SYDVKM. Losses at the gene ends were 5 bases for V and 7 bases for J; bases not matched to a gene: 10. The CDR3 loop reads CASSLILRGVEAFF. CDR3 sequence (DNA): TGTGCCAGCAGTCTCATACTCAGGGGGGTTGAAGCTTTCTTT.

The DNA for the CDR3 is TGTGCCAGCAGTGTCCGGATCCTAGCGGGAGTTAGGGATACGCAGTATTTT. Translation: CASSVRILAGVRDTQYF. V is TRBV6-1 and J is TRBJ2-3, with 10 bases that match TRBD2. J gave up 6 bases and V 4 bases, and 13 bases lay outside the gene matches. Germline CDR1 and CDR2: MNHNS and SASEGT. The CDR3 spans 17 residues.

This clone is a singleton in its sample. V gene TRBV19 combines with J gene TRBJ1-5; 9 positions agree with TRBD1. V gave up 9 bases and J gave up 11 bases; unmatched junction bases: 14. The germline CDR1 and CDR2 sequences are LNHDA and SQIVND (reference sequence). The CDR3 sequence is 14 residues long. CDR3 sequence: CASQIGTGSSSQHF. For the CDR3, the DNA is TGTGCCAGCCAGATTGGGACAGGGTCTTCGTCCCAGCATTTT.

The chain links TRBV5-1 to TRBJ1-1; 7 nucleotides align to TRBD1. This CDR3 is built from 16 residues. Germline V gives CDR1 SGHRS, CDR2 YFSETQ. The trim removed 5 bases at V and 0 bases at J, leaving 10 bases unmatched. The CDR3: CASSSNLGQMNTEAFF. The CDR3 region has the DNA TGCGCCAGCAGTTCCAACCTGGGACAGATGAACACTGAAGCTTTCTTT.

The genes are TRBV29-1 and TRBJ2-3; D possibly corresponds to TRBD2 (5 bases). With 7 bases removed from V and 2 bases from J, the gap between germline ends came to 16 bases. The CDR3 is made up of 14 amino acids. The germline V gene encodes CDR1 SQVTM and CDR2 ANQGSEA. CDR3 sequence: CSAMRTGNTDTQYF. The CDR3 DNA reads as TGCAGCGCAATGCGGACTGGTAACACAGATACGCAGTATTTT.

This sequence joins TRBV3-1 (or the pseudogene TRBV3-2) and TRBJ2-5, with 7 bases identical to TRBD2. The J segment lost 5 bases and the V segment lost 0 bases, leaving 9 bases of the junction unmatched. Germline V CDR1 and CDR2: LGHDT, YNNKEL (reference sequence). The CDR3 is made up of 16 amino acids. The chain's CDR3 is CASSQERLADGETQYF. The CDR3 nucleotides read TGTGCCAGCAGCCAAGAGCGTCTAGCGGACGGGGAGACCCAGTACTTC.

This clone was found a few times. In DNA, the CDR3 is TGTGCCAGCAGCCAAGAAGCGAGAACGGGACTCGAAGAGACCCAGTACTTC. The encoded protein is CASSQEARTGLEETQYF. The chain recombines TRBV3-1 (or the pseudogene TRBV3-2) with TRBJ2-5, with D possibly matching TRBD2 (6 bases). Looked up from germline, CDR1 is LGHDT and CDR2 is YNNKEL (reference sequence). The ends were cut back, 0 bases at V and 3 bases at J, with 17 bases in the middle. The CDR3 totals 17 residues.

The chain has TRBV28 and TRBJ1-1, with a tentative D call TRBD1 (5 bases). V was cut by 5 bases and J by 5 bases, with 15 bases left in between. Germline values: CDR1 MDHEN, CDR2 SYDVKM. The CDR3 contains 14 residues. The CDR3 DNA reads TGTGCCAGCAGTGTCCCAGGGATAAAAACTGAAGCTTTCTTT. This codes for CASSVPGIKTEAFF. The complete variable domain, with remaining parts taken from reference TRBV28 and TRBJ1-1, reads DVKVTQSSRYLVKRTGEKVFLECVQDMDHENMFWYRQDPGLGLRLIYFSYDVKMKEKGDIPEGYSVSREKKERFSLILESASTNQTSMYLCASSVPGIKTEAFFGQGTRLTVV.

This clone was found a few times. The V gene is TRBV2, the J gene TRBJ2-5, with TRBD2 matching over 13 bases. CDR3 length equals 16 residues. Germline values: CDR1 SNHLY, CDR2 FYNNEI. The junction had 9 bases not matched to a gene; V was cut back by 6 bases and J by 5 bases. The CDR3 region is CASRPTSGRAQETQYF. DNA for the CDR3: TGTGCCAGCAGACCAACTAGCGGGAGGGCCCAGGAGACCCAGTACTTC.

V and J are TRBV9 and TRBJ2-1; 7 nucleotides agree with TRBD2. V shed 4 bases and J 7 bases; nucleotides not matched to a gene: 14. The CDR3 totals 16 residues. The V gene's germline CDR1 is SGDLS and CDR2 YYNGEE. The CDR3 DNA sequence: TGTGCCAGCAGCCCCTCGGGGGGAGGGCTCGGGAATGAGCAGTTCTTC. Encoded protein: CASSPSGGGLGNEQFF.